These 2 T cell receptor beta chains originate from one sample sequenced in a study of beta chain features in type 1 diabetes. Study-wide points: A moderate, significant TCRB CDR3 shortening appeared in type 1 diabetes across four CD4+ subsets.

Expressed TCRB transcripts got sequenced, as all isolated RNA was reverse transcribed. Sequencing used immunoSEQ multiplex PCR; TCRdb keeps in-frame clones, though not all of them. This repertoire shows some 350,000 clones, 8.5% to 10% found once; its top ten account for 0.45% to 0.65%. Their target antigens are unknown. The sequenced material came from central memory CD4+ T cells from blood. Receptors were obtained from a man aged 25 to 40 with type 1 diabetes.

In this sample, this clone turned up a few times. The chain recombines TRBV10-3 with TRBJ2-7; D possibly corresponds to TRBD1 (6 bases). This CDR3 is 16 amino acids long. V was shortened by 0 bases and J by 5 bases, with 17 bases between the two germline ends. The germline V gene has CDR1 ENHRY and CDR2 SYGVKD. CDR3: CAISESTGQWANEQYF. CDR3 in DNA: TGTGCCATCAGTGAGTCGACCGGACAGTGGGCCAACGAGCAGTACTTC.

This clone was recorded many times. The chain carries TRBV28 and TRBJ2-2, with TRBD1 as a possible D gene (7 bases). Trimming left V 4 bases short and J 4 bases short, with 13 bases between. The CDR3 is 15 amino acids. CDR1 is MDHEN, CDR2 SYDVKM, per germline. CDR3 DNA sequence: TGTGCCAGCAGTTCGGGGGACAGACCCACCGGGGAGCTGTTTTTT. It codes for CASSSGDRPTGELFF.